The present T cell receptor beta chain was sequenced within a study of T cells after yellow fever vaccination (dated by TCRdb to about 2019). General notes on the study: The SMART-Seq v4 Ultra Low Input RNA kit was used to prepare libraries from fractions with low cell numbers. To track T-cell clones before and after primary and booster YFV17D yellow fever vaccination, bulk TCR alpha and beta repertoires were sequenced longitudinally. The cohort comprised two healthy male donors, one aged 18 to 30 and one aged 30 to 39 years. Bulk PBMC replicates and cell subsets were isolated from blood drawn at multiple timepoints before and after both primary and secondary immunization.

Read against the paper, the sample's treatment or condition label means: live attenuated yellow fever vaccine strain. A standard Ficoll-Paque protocol was used to isolate PBMCs from peripheral blood. CD4 and CD8 T-cell fractions were isolated with Dynabeads CD4 and CD8 positive selection kits. RNA was extracted with TriZol from bulk PBMCs, CD4 and CD8 fractions, and dextramer-positive and dextramer-negative fractions. V is clipped by 0 bases and J by 0 bases, and the sequence between their germline boundaries is 8 bases long. From cysteine to phenylalanine, the CDR3 is 15 amino acids long. The entry retains the CDR3 DNA only, 45 bases that are in frame from base 1. Looking up the germline V gene yields CDR1 MDHEN and CDR2 SYDVKM. TCRdb lists the instrument as Illumina NovaSeq 6000. TCR cDNA was synthesized by 5'RACE template switching, which introduced a universal primer site and unique molecular identifiers. Priming of cDNA synthesis was performed from both the TCR alpha and TCR beta constant segments. Library amplification involved two PCR steps, and the second step added sample barcodes and sequencing adapters. Sequencing of libraries was done on Illumina HiSeq 2500 (2x100 bp) or NovaSeq (2x150 bp). The authors' analysis ran thus. MIGEC was used to demultiplex reads and collapse the reads into UMI consensus sequences, and MiXCR was used for V(D)J alignment. Vaccine-responding clonotypes were defined with edgeR using replicate PBMC samples, requiring FDR below 0.01 and a log2 fold change above 5 up to day 15. Bulk clonotypes were assigned CD4 or CD8 identity according to which sequenced CD4 or CD8 repertoire held them at higher abundance. Using fastp at Q25 and MiXCR, TCRdb reprocessed the public reads and kept productive beta chains. Under each unique CDR3 protein, matching rows form one entry showing the most common genes and DNA. TCRdb's processing, not the study's, gives the V and J calls here. Counted in this sample were about 260,000 distinct CDR3 sequences; about 5% of them appeared once. Of the sample, around 3.5% falls within the top ten clones.

Notes on this clonotype: What this receptor recognizes is not known. No much larger clonotype is one base removed from it; base qualities were not supplied.

General conclusions and limits of the study: Most clones expanded after primary vaccination were re-detected after the booster (almost 98% of CD4 and approximately 89% of CD8), suggesting broad memory maintenance. The study included only a couple of donors, which limits how far the findings can be generalized. A small fraction of clonotypes showed up in both the CD4 and CD8 compartments, probably as a result of convergent recombination. Compared with the primary T-cell response, the secondary T-cell response was faster but weaker, reaching its peak on day 5 rather than on day 15. Because abundant contaminating clonotypes from the bulk population could be contained in FACS-sorted repertoires, computational filtering was required.

Sequences were derived from CD4+ T cells sorted from PBMCs, sampled on the day of the yellow fever booster vaccination. The chain joins TRBV28 to TRBJ1-1; no D gene is confidently identified. The TCR was taken from a man between 18 and 29 years old who received the YFV17D yellow fever vaccine. The sequence in DNA is TGTGCCAGCAGTTTATGGGGCATTATGAACACTGAAGCTTTCTTT. Its product reads: CASSLWGIMNTEAFF.